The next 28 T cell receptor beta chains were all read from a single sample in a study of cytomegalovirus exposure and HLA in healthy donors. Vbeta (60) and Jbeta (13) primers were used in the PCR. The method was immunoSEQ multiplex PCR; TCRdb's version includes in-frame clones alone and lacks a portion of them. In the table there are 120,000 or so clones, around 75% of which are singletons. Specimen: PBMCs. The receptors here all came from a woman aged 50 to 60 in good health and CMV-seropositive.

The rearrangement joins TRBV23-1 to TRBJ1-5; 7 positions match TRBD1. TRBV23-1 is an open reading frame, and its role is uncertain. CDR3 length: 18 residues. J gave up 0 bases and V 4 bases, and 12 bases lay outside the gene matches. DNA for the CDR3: TGCGCCAGCAGTCTTACTAGGACAGGAGATTATAGCAATCAGCCCCAGCATTTT. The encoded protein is CASSLTRTGDYSNQPQHF.

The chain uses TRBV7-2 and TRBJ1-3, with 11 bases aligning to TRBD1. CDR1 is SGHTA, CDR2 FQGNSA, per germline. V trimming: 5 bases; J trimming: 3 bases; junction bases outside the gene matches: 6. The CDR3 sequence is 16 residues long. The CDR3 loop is CASSATGTGGGNTIYF. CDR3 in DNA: TGTGCCAGCAGCGCTACCGGGACAGGGGGTGGAAACACCATATATTTT.

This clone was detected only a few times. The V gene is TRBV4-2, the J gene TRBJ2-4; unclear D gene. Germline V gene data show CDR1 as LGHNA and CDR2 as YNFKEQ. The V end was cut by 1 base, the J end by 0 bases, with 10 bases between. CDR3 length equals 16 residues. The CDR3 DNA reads TGTGCCAGCAGCCAAGTAAGCCCACTAGCCAAAAACATTCAGTACTTC. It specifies CASSQVSPLAKNIQYF.

The CDR3 DNA follows: TGTGCCAGTAGTATCCGGGACACCGGCAATTCACCCCTCCACTTT. This sequence encodes CASSIRDTGNSPLHF. The chain recombines TRBV19 with TRBJ1-6; D possibly corresponds to TRBD1 (6 bases). CDR1 is LNHDA, CDR2 SQIVND, per germline (reference sequence). CDR3 length: 15 amino acids. The V and J ends lost 3 bases and 7 bases respectively, with 13 bases between them.

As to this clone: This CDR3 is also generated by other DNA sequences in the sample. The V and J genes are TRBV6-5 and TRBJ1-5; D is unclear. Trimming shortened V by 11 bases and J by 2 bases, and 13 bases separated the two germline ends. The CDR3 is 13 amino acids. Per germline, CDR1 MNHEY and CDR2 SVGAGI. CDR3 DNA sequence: TGTGCCTCCCGAGGGAGGGGCAATCAGCCCCAGCATTTT. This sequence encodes CASRGRGNQPQHF.

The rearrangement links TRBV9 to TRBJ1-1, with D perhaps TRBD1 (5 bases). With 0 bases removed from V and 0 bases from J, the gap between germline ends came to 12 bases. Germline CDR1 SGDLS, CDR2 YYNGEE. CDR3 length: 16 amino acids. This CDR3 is CASSVVAGPLNTEAFF. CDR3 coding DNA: TGTGCCAGCAGCGTAGTAGCGGGACCTTTGAACACTGAAGCTTTCTTT.

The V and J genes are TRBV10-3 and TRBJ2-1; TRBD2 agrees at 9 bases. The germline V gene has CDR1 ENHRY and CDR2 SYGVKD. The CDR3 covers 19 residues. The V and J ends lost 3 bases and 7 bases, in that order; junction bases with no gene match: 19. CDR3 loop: CAISDPGAGGALSRNEQFF. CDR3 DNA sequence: TGTGCCATCAGTGACCCAGGGGCGGGGGGGGCTTTAAGTAGGAATGAGCAGTTCTTC.

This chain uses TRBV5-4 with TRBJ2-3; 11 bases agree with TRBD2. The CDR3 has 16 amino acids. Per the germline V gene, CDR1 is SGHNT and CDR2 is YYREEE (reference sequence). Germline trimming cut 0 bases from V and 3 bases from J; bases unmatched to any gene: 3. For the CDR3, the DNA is TGTGCCAGCAGCTTGGAACTAGCGGGAGCTACAGATACGCAGTATTTT. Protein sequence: CASSLELAGATDTQYF.

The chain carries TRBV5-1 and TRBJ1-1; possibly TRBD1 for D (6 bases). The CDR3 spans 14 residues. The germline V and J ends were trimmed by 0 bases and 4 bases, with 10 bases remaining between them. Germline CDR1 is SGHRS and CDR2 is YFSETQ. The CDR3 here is CASSLGGGGTEAFF. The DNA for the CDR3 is TGCGCCAGCAGCTTGGGAGGGGGTGGCACTGAAGCTTTCTTT.

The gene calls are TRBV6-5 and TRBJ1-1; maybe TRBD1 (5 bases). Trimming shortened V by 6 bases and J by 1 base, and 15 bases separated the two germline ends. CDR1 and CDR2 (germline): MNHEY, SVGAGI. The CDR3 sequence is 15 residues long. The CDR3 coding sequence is TGTGCCAGCAGACCCCTCCCGGGGGGGAACACTGAAGCTTTCTTT. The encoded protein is CASRPLPGGNTEAFF.

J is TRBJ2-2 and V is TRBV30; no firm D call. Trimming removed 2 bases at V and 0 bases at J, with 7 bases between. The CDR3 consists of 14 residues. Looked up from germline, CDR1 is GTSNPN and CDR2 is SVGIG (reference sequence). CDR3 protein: CAWSRQTNTGELFF. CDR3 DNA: TGTGCCTGGAGTCGACAAACGAACACCGGGGAGCTGTTTTTT. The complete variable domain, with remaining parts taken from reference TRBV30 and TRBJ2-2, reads SQTIHQWPATLVQPVGSPLSLECTVEGTSNPNLYWYRQAAGRGLQLLFYSVGIGQISSEVPQNLSASRPQDRQFILSSKKLLLSDSGFYLCAWSRQTNTGELFFGEGSRLTVL.

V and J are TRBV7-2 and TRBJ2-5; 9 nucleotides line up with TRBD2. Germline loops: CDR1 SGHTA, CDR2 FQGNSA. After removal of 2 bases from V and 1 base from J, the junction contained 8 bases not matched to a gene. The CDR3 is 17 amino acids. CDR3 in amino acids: CASSLIAGALSQETQYF. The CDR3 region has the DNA TGTGCCAGCAGCTTAATAGCGGGGGCGCTTAGCCAAGAGACCCAGTACTTC.

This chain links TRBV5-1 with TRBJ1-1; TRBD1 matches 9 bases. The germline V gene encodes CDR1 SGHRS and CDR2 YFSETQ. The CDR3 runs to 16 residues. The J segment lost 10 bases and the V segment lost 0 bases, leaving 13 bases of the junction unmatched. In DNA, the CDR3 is TGCGCCAGCAGCTTGGGGGGGACAGGGACGGGTCGCGGAGCTTTCTTT. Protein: CASSLGGTGTGRGAFF.

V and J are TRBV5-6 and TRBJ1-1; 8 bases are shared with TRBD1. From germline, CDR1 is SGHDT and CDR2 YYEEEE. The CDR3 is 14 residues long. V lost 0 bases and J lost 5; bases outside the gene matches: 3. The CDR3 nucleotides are TGTGCCAGCAGCTTGGGGACAGGGTTGACTGAAGCTTTCTTT. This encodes CASSLGTGLTEAFF. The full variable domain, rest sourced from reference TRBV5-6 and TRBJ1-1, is DAGVTQSPTHLIKTRGQQVTLRCSPKSGHDTVSWYQQALGQGPQFIFQYYEEEERQRGNFPDRFSGHQFPNYSSELNVNALLLGDSALYLCASSLGTGLTEAFFGQGTRLTVV.

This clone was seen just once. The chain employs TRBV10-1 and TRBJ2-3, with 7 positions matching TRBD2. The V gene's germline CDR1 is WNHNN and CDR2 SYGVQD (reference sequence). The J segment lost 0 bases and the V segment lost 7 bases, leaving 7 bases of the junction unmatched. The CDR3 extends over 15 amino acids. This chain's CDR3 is CASNLTSSSTDTQYF. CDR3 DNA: TGCGCCAGCAACCTGACTAGCAGTAGCACAGATACGCAGTATTTT.

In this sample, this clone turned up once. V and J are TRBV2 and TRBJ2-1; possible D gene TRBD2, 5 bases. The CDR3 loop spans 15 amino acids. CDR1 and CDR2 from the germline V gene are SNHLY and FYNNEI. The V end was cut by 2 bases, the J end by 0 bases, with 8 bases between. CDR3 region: CASSEPGSSYNEQFF. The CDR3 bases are TGTGCCAGCAGTGAACCGGGGAGCTCCTACAATGAGCAGTTCTTC.

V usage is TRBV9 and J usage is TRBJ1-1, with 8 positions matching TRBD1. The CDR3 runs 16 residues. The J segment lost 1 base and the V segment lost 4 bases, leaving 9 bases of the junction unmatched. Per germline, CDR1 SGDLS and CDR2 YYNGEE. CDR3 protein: CASSPWTGLSNTEAFF. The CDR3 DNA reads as TGTGCCAGCAGCCCCTGGACAGGGTTGTCGAACACTGAAGCTTTCTTT. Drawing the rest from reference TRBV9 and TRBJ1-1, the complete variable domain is DSGVTQTPKHLITATGQRVTLRCSPRSGDLSVYWYQQSLDQGLQFLIQYYNGEERAKGNILERFSAQQFPDLHSELNLSSLELGDSALYFCASSPWTGLSNTEAFFGQGTRLTVV.

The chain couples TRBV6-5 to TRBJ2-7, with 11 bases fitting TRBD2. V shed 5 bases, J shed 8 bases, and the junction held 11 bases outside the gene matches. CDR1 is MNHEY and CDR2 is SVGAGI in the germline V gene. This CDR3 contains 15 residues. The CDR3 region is CASSNAGTSGSKQYF. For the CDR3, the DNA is TGTGCCAGCAGTAACGCGGGAACTAGCGGGAGTAAGCAGTACTTC.

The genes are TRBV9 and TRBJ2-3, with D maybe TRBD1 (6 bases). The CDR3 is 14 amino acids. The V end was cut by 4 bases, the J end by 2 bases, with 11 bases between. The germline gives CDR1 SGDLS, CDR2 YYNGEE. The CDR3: CASSPGHPTDTQYF. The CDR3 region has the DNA TGTGCCAGCAGCCCGGGACATCCCACAGATACGCAGTATTTT.

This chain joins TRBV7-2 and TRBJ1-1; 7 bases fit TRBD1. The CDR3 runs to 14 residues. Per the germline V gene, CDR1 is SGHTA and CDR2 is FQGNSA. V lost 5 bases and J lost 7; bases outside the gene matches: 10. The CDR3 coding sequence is TGTGCCAGCAGCCAGAGGACAGGATCCTTTGAAGCTTTCTTT. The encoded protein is CASSQRTGSFEAFF.

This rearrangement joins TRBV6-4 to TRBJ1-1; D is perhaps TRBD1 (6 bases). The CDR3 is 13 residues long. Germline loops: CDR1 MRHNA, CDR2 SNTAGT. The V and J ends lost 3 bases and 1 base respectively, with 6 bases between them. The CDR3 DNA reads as TGTGCCAGCAGTGAGACAGGGAACACTGAAGCTTTCTTT. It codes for CASSETGNTEAFF.

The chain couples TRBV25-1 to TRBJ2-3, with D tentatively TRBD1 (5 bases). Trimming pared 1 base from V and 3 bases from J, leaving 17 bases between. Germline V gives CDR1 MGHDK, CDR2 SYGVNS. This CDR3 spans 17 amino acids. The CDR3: CASSESLGVLGTDTQYF. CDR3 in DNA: TGTGCCAGCAGTGAATCATTAGGGGTTTTGGGTACAGATACGCAGTATTTT.

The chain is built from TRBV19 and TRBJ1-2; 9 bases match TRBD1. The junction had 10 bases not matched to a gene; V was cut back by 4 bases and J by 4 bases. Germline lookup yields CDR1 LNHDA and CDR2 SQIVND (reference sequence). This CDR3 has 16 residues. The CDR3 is CASSTIQGARGYGYTF. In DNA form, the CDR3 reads TGTGCCAGTAGTACAATACAGGGGGCGCGAGGCTATGGCTACACCTTC.

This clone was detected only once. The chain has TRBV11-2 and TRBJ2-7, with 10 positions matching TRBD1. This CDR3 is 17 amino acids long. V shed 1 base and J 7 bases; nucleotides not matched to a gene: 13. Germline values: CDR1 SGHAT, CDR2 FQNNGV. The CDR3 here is CASSLALPLGQGREQYF. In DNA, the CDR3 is TGTGCCAGCAGCTTAGCCCTCCCCCTGGGACAGGGGAGGGAGCAGTACTTC.

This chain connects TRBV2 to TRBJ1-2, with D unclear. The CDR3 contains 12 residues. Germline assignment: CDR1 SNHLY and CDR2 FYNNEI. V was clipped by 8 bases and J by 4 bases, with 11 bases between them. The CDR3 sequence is CASGSRGYGYTF. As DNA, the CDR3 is TGTGCCAGCGGATCACGAGGCTATGGCTACACCTTC.

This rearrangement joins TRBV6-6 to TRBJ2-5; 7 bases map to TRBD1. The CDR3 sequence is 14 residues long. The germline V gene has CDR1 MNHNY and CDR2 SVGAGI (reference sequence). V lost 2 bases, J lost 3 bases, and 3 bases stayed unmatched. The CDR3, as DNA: TGTGCCAGCAGTTACAGGGGGCGCGAAGAGACCCAGTACTTC. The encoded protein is CASSYRGREETQYF.

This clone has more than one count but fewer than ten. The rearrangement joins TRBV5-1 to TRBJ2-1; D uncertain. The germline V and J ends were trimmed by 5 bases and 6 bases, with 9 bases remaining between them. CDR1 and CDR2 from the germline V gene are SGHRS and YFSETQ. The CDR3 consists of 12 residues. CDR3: CASSTLGNEQFF. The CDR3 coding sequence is TGCGCCAGCAGTACCCTAGGCAATGAGCAGTTCTTC.

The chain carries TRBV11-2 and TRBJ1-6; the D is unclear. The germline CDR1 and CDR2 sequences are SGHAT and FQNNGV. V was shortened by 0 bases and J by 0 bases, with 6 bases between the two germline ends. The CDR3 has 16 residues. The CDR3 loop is CASSLDSSSYNSPLHF. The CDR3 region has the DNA TGTGCCAGCAGCTTAGATTCCAGCTCCTATAATTCACCCCTCCACTTT.